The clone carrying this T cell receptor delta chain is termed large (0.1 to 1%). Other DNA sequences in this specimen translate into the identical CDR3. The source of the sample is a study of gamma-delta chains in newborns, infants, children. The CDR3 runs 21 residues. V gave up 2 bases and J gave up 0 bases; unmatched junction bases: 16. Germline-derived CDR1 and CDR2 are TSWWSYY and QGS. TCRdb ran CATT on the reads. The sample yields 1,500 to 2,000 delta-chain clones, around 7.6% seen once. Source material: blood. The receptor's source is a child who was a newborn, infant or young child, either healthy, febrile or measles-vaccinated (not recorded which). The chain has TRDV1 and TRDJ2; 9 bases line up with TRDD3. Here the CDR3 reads CALGEGLRDYWGSALTAQLFF. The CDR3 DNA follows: TGTGCTCTTGGGGAAGGCCTTAGGGACTACTGGGGGAGCGCTTTGACAGCACAACTCTTCTTT.